Detailed here is one T cell receptor beta chain. Looked up from germline, CDR1 is SGHTA and CDR2 is FQGNSA. The CDR3 runs to 15 residues. V lost 2 bases to trimming and J lost 4 bases, with 11 bases between them. These data originate in a study of blood T cells in healthy people across ages. PCR was performed a second time for roughly 7 to 11 cycles using a sample-barcoded 5' primer and a J-beta primer mix. MiXCR, applied by TCRdb to the 5' RACE reads, yields one record per CDR3 protein. The data contain hundreds of thousands of distinct CDR3 sequences, around 21% of them singletons. Sample: blood. The chain is built from TRBV7-2 and TRBJ2-2; D is uncertain. The clonotype was recovered from a man aged 65-85 years in good health. In DNA form, the CDR3 reads TGTGCCAGCAGCTTAAGGAGAGGTACCACCGGGGAGCTGTTTTTT. It translates to CASSLRRGTTGELFF.